These T cell receptor beta chains were read from a single sample in a study of Tregs in tolerant kidney transplant recipients. TCRdb's table, derived via immunoSEQ multiplex PCR, lists solely in-frame clones and lacks some. The sample includes 200,000 to 300,000 clones, about 80% of them seen just once. Sequenced sample: CD4+ T cells from blood. These receptors all come from a human donor in good health. Both conserved end residues are part of each CDR3. The D gene is left open where the match is weak. The listing skips clone size in some rows; elsewhere it reads once, few, many or a size class.

j_gene | d_gene | abundance | v_gene | len | CDR3aa | CDR3nt
TRBJ2-1 | . | . | TRBV11-2 | 15 | CASSADSFSYNEQFF | TGTGCCAGCAGTGCGGACAGCTTCTCCTACAATGAGCAGTTCTTC
TRBJ2-7 | TRBD2 | . | TRBV2 | 15 | CASSEILAGAYEQYF | TGTGCCAGCAGTGAGATTCTAGCGGGGGCCTACGAGCAGTACTTC
TRBJ1-1 | . | few | TRBV10-1 | 15 | CASSTQRGGHTEAFF | TGCGCCAGCAGTACCCAAAGGGGGGGGCACACTGAAGCTTTCTTT
TRBJ2-5 | TRBD1 | . | TRBV4-1 | 16 | CASSRGVSGGIETQYF | TGCGCCAGCAGCCGAGGGGTGTCAGGGGGCATTGAGACCCAGTACTTC
TRBJ2-7 | TRBD2 | . | TRBV6-5 | 14 | CASSYTSGSVEQYF | TGTGCCAGCAGTTACACTAGCGGGAGCGTCGAGCAGTACTTC
TRBJ1-3 | . | . | TRBV7-2 | 15 | CASLMGVLSGNTIYF | TGTGCCAGCCTCATGGGGGTTTTGTCTGGAAACACCATATATTTT
TRBJ2-7 | TRBD2 | once | TRBV15 | 15 | CATSRTGGTAYEQYF | TGTGCCACCAGCAGAACGGGGGGTACTGCCTACGAGCAGTACTTC
TRBJ2-1 | TRBD2 | few | TRBV5-4 | 17 | CASSPGLAGGPRNEQFF | TGTGCCAGCAGCCCGGGACTAGCGGGAGGGCCTAGGAATGAGCAGTTCTTC
TRBJ1-1 | TRBD1 | . | TRBV6-1 | 14 | CASSPNTGVTEAFF | TGTGCCAGCAGCCCAAATACAGGGGTCACTGAAGCTTTCTTT
TRBJ2-7 | TRBD1 | few | TRBV18 | 17 | CASSPPRGGRDPYEQYF | TGTGCCAGCTCACCACCAAGAGGGGGCAGGGACCCCTACGAGCAGTACTTC
TRBJ2-2 | . | . | TRBV25-1 | 15 | CASSGHLWGAGELFF | TGTGCCAGCAGTGGCCATTTATGGGGGGCCGGGGAGCTGTTTTTT
TRBJ1-1 | . | . | TRBV11-2 | 13 | CASSLVANTEAFF | TGTGCCAGCAGCTTAGTGGCGAACACTGAAGCTTTCTTT
TRBJ1-1 | . | . | TRBV6-5 | 13 | CASSYAGITEAFF | TGTGCCAGCAGTTACGCGGGTATAACTGAAGCTTTCTTT
TRBJ1-2 | . | . | TRBV7-9 | 17 | CASSLNGAGPLTYGYTF | TGTGCCAGCAGCCTCAACGGGGCAGGGCCTTTGACGTATGGCTACACCTTC
TRBJ2-7 | . | . | TRBV7-6 | 12 | CASSLTGYEQYF | TGTGCCAGCAGCCTTACAGGGTACGAGCAGTACTTC
TRBJ2-3 | . | . | TRBV5-1 | 16 | CASTRGAVISTDTQYF | TGCGCCAGCACTCGCGGAGCCGTGATTAGCACAGATACGCAGTATTTT
TRBJ1-1 | . | . | TRBV5-6 | 14 | CASSFGQVNTEAFF | TGTGCCAGCAGCTTTGGTCAGGTGAACACTGAAGCTTTCTTT
TRBJ2-7 | . | once | TRBV30 | 14 | CASRRDGLSYEQYF | TGTGCCTCGCGCCGGGACGGGCTGTCCTACGAGCAGTACTTC
TRBJ2-3 | TRBD2 | . | TRBV7-9 | 16 | CASSRGTSASTDTQYF | TGTGCCAGCAGCCGTGGGACTAGTGCTAGCACAGATACGCAGTATTTT
TRBJ2-7 | TRBD2 | . | TRBV10-3 | 13 | CASGRGDGYEQYF | TGTGCCAGCGGCCGGGGGGACGGCTACGAGCAGTACTTC
TRBJ1-2 | . | . | TRBV19 | 13 | CASSISQNYGYTF | TGTGCCAGTAGTATCTCACAAAACTATGGCTACACCTTC
TRBJ2-7 | . | . | TRBV9 | 15 | CASSQVANRLGEQYF | TGTGCCAGCAGCCAAGTCGCAAATCGGCTGGGTGAGCAGTACTTC
TRBJ2-1 | TRBD1 | few | TRBV7-3 | 13 | CASSLGQHNEQFF | TGTGCCAGCAGCTTGGGACAGCACAATGAGCAGTTCTTC
TRBJ2-5 | . | . | TRBV27 | 16 | CASSPQLGRLQETQYF | TGTGCCAGCAGTCCTCAGCTGGGTCGGCTCCAAGAGACCCAGTACTTC
TRBJ1-2 | . | . | TRBV4-1 | 15 | CASSQAPGANYGYTF | TGCGCCAGCAGCCAAGCACCGGGCGCCAACTATGGCTACACCTTC
TRBJ1-5 | TRBD1 | . | TRBV6-1 | 15 | CASIAQGTSNQPQHF | TGTGCCAGCATTGCACAGGGGACTAGCAATCAGCCCCAGCATTTT
TRBJ1-2 | TRBD1 | . | TRBV28 | 14 | CASRVAQGSHGYTF | TGTGCCAGCAGAGTAGCACAGGGGAGCCATGGCTACACCTTC
TRBJ1-1 | . | . | TRBV6-5 | 16 | CASSYTQGAGITEAFF | TGTGCCAGCAGTTACACCCAAGGGGCGGGGATCACTGAAGCTTTCTTT
TRBJ2-1 | . | once | TRBV5-4 | 16 | CASSLGPRLLDNEQFF | TGTGCCAGCAGCCTTGGACCGCGACTCCTAGACAATGAGCAGTTCTTC
TRBJ1-1 | . | once | TRBV19 | 17 | CASSPYAGITRNTEAFF | TGTGCCAGTAGCCCCTACGCGGGGATAACGCGGAACACTGAAGCTTTCTTT
TRBJ2-5 | . | . | TRBV19 | 13 | CASSIDHRETQYF | TGTGCCAGTAGTATAGATCATCGAGAGACCCAGTACTTC
TRBJ1-1 | . | . | TRBV10-2 | 13 | CASSGGRRREAFF | TGCGCCAGCAGTGGAGGCAGGCGACGTGAAGCTTTCTTT
TRBJ1-1 | . | . | TRBV21-1 | 16 | CASSKDRRITNTEAFF | TGTGCCAGCAGCAAAGATCGACGGATAACGAACACTGAAGCTTTCTTT
TRBJ1-1 | . | . | TRBV7-2 | 15 | CASSLEFVGGTEAFF | TGTGCCAGCAGCTTAGAATTCGTAGGGGGCACTGAAGCTTTCTTT
TRBJ2-1 | . | . | TRBV9 | 12 | CASSVGLGEQFF | TGTGCCAGCAGCGTAGGCCTAGGTGAGCAGTTCTTC
TRBJ1-2 | TRBD1 | . | TRBV18 | 15 | CASSPGQGLNYGYTF | TGTGCCAGCTCACCGGGACAGGGATTAAACTATGGCTACACCTTC
TRBJ2-7 | TRBD2 | . | TRBV7-6 | 14 | CASSLSGSSYEQYF | TGTGCCAGCAGCTTAAGCGGGAGCTCCTACGAGCAGTACTTC
TRBJ1-2 | . | . | TRBV11-3 | 13 | CASSSGAGYGYTF | TGTGCCAGCAGCTCGGGTGCAGGGTATGGCTACACCTTC
TRBJ2-5 | . | . | TRBV7-2 | 14 | CASSLGGQRETQYF | TGTGCCAGCAGCTTAGGAGGGCAAAGAGAGACCCAGTACTTC
TRBJ1-4 | . | . | TRBV5-4 | 16 | CASSFGGNRANEKLFF | TGTGCCAGCAGCTTCGGAGGGAATCGGGCTAATGAAAAACTGTTTTTT
TRBJ2-2 | . | . | TRBV7-2 | 15 | CASRIAGIGTGELFF | TGTGCCAGCAGGATCGCCGGCATTGGCACCGGGGAGCTGTTTTTT
TRBJ1-1 | . | . | TRBV4-2 | 14 | CASSQGHPNTEAFF | TGTGCCAGCAGCCAAGGGCACCCGAACACTGAAGCTTTCTTT
TRBJ1-4 | . | few | TRBV6-5 | 14 | CASSISGADEKLFF | TGTGCCAGCAGCATCTCGGGGGCTGATGAAAAACTGTTTTTT
TRBJ1-1 | TRBD1 | . | TRBV2 | 13 | CASRTGARTEAFF | TGTGCCAGCAGGACAGGGGCAAGGACTGAAGCTTTCTTT
TRBJ1-2 | . | . | TRBV5-1 | 14 | CASSAYAGPEGYTF | TGCGCCAGCAGCGCCTACGCGGGACCGGAGGGCTACACCTTC
TRBJ2-1 | TRBD1 | . | TRBV5-1 | 16 | CASSLEGQGAYNEQFF | TGCGCCAGCAGCTTGGAGGGACAGGGGGCCTACAATGAGCAGTTCTTC
TRBJ2-1 | . | . | TRBV29-1 | 13 | CSVSIDTYNEQFF | TGCAGTGTATCCATAGACACTTACAATGAGCAGTTCTTC